This TCR beta chain was captured in a study of graft-versus-host responses after intestinal transplantation. The protocol was immunoSEQ multiplex PCR, while the TCRdb copy is restricted to in-frame clones and leaves out a portion. The sample yields more than 100,000 clones, 80% to 95% seen once. This clone was detected only once. Antigen unknown. Sequenced here: unstimulated CD4+ T cells sorted from spleen or lymph node cells, sampled before intestinal transplant. The TCR comes from a human donor who received an intestinal transplant.

The CDR3 nucleotides read TGTGCCAGCAGTGAATCAAGGAAGGGAGAGGCTTTCTTT. Translation gives CASSESRKGEAFF. The chain couples TRBV25-1 to TRBJ1-1; D not resolved. The CDR3 length is 13 residues. Germline-derived CDR1 and CDR2 are MGHDK and SYGVNS. V was clipped by 1 base and J by 11 bases, with 14 bases between them.